Shown below are 10 T cell receptor beta chains from a single sample sequenced in a study of CD8 T cells in ankylosing spondylitis. TCRdb fed the 5' RACE reads into MiXCR, producing one record per CDR3 protein. Of some 240,000 distinct CDR3 sequences listed, under 30% are singletons. The sample taken for sequencing was blood, either unsorted or a sorted T cell fraction (not recorded which). Receptor source: a male donor with ankylosing spondylitis or in good health (not recorded which).

This clonotype was recorded at least ten times. The chain recombines TRBV11-2 with TRBJ2-7; 11 bases map to TRBD1. J gave up 5 bases and V 5 bases, and 5 bases lay outside the gene matches. This CDR3 has 14 amino acids. The germline V gene has CDR1 SGHAT and CDR2 FQNNGV. The CDR3 reads CASSQPGQGDEQYF. Here the CDR3 DNA reads TGTGCCAGCAGCCAACCGGGACAGGGGGACGAGCAGTACTTC.

Ten or more counts support this clonotype. The CDR3 DNA reads TGTGCCAGCAGCCTACCCCGGGGCACTGAAGCTTTCTTT. It specifies CASSLPRGTEAFF. V is TRBV12-3 or TRBV12-4 and J is TRBJ1-1; D gene uncertain. The ends were cut back, 6 bases at V and 4 bases at J, with 12 bases in the middle. The CDR3 consists of 13 residues.

The chain carries TRBV20-1 and TRBJ1-1, with 12 bases matching TRBD1. Germline V gene sequence: CDR1 DFQATT, CDR2 SNEGSKA (reference sequence). V trimming: 5 bases; J trimming: 10 bases; junction bases outside the gene matches: 17. CDR3 length: 16 amino acids. The CDR3 reads CSASPGTGGDWGRAFF. Here the CDR3 DNA reads TGCAGTGCTTCTCCCGGGACAGGGGGCGATTGGGGGAGAGCTTTCTTT.

The genes are TRBV12-3 or TRBV12-4 and TRBJ2-7, with D perhaps TRBD1 (6 bases). The CDR3 is 14 residues long. V was trimmed by 6 bases and J by 2 bases, leaving 14 bases between them. The CDR3 nucleotides read TGTGCCAGCAGATTCGAGGGGGTCACCTACGAGCAGTACTTC. Its protein is CASRFEGVTYEQYF.

This clonotype was counted only a few times. The chain joins TRBV7-9 to TRBJ2-1; weak D call: TRBD1 (6 bases). CDR1 and CDR2 from the germline V gene are SEHNR and FQNEAQ (reference sequence). The CDR3 sequence is 13 residues long. Trimming pared 5 bases from V and 9 bases from J, leaving 14 bases between. The CDR3 coding sequence is TGTGCCAGCAGCCGAAGGGACACCCCTGAGCAGTTCTTC. Residues: CASSRRDTPEQFF.

The rearrangement uses TRBV20-1 and TRBJ2-1; the D call may be TRBD1 or TRBD2 (5 bases each). Trimming cost V 0 bases and J 3 bases, with 12 bases left between them. Germline-derived CDR1 and CDR2 are DFQATT and SNEGSKA (reference sequence). This CDR3 has 15 residues. CDR3 loop: CSARDGTDFYNEQFF. The CDR3 DNA reads TGCAGTGCTAGAGATGGGACGGACTTCTACAATGAGCAGTTCTTC.

This rearrangement joins TRBV20-1 to TRBJ2-5; D is possibly TRBD1 (6 bases). V was pared by 3 bases and J by 5 bases, with 10 bases between. The CDR3 sequence is 12 residues long. Germline V gives CDR1 DFQATT, CDR2 SNEGSKA (reference sequence). CDR3 DNA: TGCAGTGCTAGGGCGAGGGGGGAGACCCAGTACTTC. It specifies CSARARGETQYF.

In this sample, this clonotype turned up a few times. The chain uses TRBV12-3 or TRBV12-4 and TRBJ2-1; a weak D match, TRBD1 (5 bases). This CDR3 has 12 amino acids. V was trimmed by 4 bases and J by 9 bases, leaving 10 bases between them. The chain's CDR3 is CASSSRVGEQFF. CDR3 sequence (DNA): TGTGCCAGCAGTTCCAGGGTTGGTGAGCAGTTCTTC.

The table lists this clonotype with many counts. The chain recombines TRBV20-1 with TRBJ1-5; 9 positions match TRBD1. The CDR3 has 16 amino acids. Trimming removed 5 bases from V and 6 bases from J; junction bases left unmatched: 14. CDR1 is DFQATT, CDR2 SNEGSKA, per germline (reference sequence). The CDR3: CSASQDRGNLGQPQHF. The CDR3, as DNA: TGCAGTGCTTCCCAAGACAGGGGGAATTTAGGTCAGCCCCAGCATTTT.

The chain combines TRBV4-2 with TRBJ2-5; D is unclear. V lost 3 bases and J 2 bases, leaving 7 bases between the germline ends. The CDR3 is 13 residues long. The V gene's germline CDR1 is LGHNA and CDR2 YNFKEQ. CDR3 loop: CASSHPTQETQYF. The CDR3 DNA sequence: TGTGCCAGCAGCCACCCGACGCAAGAGACCCAGTACTTC.